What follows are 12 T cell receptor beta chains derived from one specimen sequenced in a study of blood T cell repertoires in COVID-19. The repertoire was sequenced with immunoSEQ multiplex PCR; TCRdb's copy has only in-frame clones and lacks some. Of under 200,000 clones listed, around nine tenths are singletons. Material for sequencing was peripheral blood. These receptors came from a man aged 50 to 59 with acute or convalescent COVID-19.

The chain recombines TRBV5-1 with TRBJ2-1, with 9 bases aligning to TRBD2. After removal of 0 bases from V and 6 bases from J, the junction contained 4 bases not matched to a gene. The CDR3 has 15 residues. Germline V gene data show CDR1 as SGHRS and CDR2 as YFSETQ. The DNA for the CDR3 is TGCGCCAGCAGCTTGGCCGGGACTAGCCGCAATGAGCAGTTCTTC. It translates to CASSLAGTSRNEQFF.

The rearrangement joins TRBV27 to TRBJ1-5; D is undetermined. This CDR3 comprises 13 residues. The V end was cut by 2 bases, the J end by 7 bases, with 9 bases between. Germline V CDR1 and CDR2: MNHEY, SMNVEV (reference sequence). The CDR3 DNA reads TGTGCCAGCAGTTTAAAGGGAGGCCAGCCCCAGCATTTT. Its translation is CASSLKGGQPQHF.

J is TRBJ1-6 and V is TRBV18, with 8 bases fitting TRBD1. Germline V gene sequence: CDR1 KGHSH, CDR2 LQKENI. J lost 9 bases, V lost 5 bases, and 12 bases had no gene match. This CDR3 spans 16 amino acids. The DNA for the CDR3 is TGTGCCAGCTCAACTGCCCAGGGGGCAGCAAGTTCACCCCTCCACTTT. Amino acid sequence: CASSTAQGAASSPLHF.

CDR3 sequence (DNA): TGTGCCAGCAGTTTCGGGACTGTTAGTGAAAGAAAAAAACTGTTTTTT. Translated, it gives CASSFGTVSERKKLFF. The V gene is TRBV28, the J gene TRBJ1-4; D possibly corresponds to TRBD1 (5 bases). The CDR3 is 16 amino acids. CDR1 is MDHEN and CDR2 is SYDVKM in the germline V gene. V was shortened by 3 bases and J by 9 bases, with 20 bases between the two germline ends.

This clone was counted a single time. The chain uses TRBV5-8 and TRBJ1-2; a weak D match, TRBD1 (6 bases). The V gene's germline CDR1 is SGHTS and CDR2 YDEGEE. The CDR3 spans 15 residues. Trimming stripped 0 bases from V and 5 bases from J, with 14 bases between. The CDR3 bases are TGTGCCAGCAGCTTGGCCGGGGACACCAGATATGGCTACACCTTC. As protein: CASSLAGDTRYGYTF.

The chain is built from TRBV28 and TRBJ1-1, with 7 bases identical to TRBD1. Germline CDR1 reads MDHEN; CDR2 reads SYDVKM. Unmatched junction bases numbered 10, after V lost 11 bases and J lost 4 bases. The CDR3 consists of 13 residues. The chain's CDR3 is CAGVRGSSTEAFF. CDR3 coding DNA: TGTGCCGGCGTCAGGGGGTCGAGCACTGAAGCTTTCTTT.

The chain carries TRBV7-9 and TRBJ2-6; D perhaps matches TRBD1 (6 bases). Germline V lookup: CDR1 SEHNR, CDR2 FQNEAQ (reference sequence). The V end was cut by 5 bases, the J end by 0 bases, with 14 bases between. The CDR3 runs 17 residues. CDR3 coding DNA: TGTGCCAGCAGCCGCCCAGGGGCTCCCTCTGGGGCCAACGTCCTGACTTTC. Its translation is CASSRPGAPSGANVLTF. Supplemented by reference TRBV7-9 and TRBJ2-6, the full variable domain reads DTGVSQNPRHKITKRGQNVTFRCDPISEHNRLYWYRQTLGQGPEFLTYFQNEAQLEKSRLLSDRFSAERPKGSFSTLEIQRTEQGDSAMYLCASSRPGAPSGANVLTFGAGSRLTVL.

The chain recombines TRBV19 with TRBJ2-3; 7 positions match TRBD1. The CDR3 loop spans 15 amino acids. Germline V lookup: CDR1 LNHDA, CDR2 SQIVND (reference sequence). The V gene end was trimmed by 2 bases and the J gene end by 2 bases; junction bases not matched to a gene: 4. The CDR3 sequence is CASSILGTDTDTQYF. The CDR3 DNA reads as TGTGCCAGTAGTATACTGGGGACAGACACAGATACGCAGTATTTT.

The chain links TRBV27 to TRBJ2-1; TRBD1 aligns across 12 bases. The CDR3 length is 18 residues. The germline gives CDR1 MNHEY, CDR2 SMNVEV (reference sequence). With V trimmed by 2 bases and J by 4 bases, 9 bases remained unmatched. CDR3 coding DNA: TGTGCCAGCAGTTTAAGGGACAGGGGGCGCGGGGTTTACAATGAGCAGTTCTTC. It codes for CASSLRDRGRGVYNEQFF.

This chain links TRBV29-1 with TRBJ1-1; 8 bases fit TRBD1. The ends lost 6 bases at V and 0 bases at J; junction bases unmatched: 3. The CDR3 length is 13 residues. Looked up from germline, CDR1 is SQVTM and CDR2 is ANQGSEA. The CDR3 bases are TGCAGCGTGGCAGGGGGCGTGAACACTGAAGCTTTCTTT. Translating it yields CSVAGGVNTEAFF.

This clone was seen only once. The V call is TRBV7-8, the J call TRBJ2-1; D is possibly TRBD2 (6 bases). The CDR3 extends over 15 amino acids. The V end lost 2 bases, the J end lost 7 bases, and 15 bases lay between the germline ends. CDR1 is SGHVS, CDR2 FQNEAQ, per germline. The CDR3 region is CASSLRGDLGNEQFF. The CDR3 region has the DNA TGTGCCAGCAGCTTACGCGGGGACCTTGGGAATGAGCAGTTCTTC.

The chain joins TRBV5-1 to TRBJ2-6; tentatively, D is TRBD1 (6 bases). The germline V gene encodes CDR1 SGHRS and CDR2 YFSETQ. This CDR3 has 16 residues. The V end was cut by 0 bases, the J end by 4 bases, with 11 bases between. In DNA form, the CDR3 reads TGCGCCAGCAGCTTGGCCCCAGGGACAGGGGCCAACGTCCTGACTTTC. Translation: CASSLAPGTGANVLTF.